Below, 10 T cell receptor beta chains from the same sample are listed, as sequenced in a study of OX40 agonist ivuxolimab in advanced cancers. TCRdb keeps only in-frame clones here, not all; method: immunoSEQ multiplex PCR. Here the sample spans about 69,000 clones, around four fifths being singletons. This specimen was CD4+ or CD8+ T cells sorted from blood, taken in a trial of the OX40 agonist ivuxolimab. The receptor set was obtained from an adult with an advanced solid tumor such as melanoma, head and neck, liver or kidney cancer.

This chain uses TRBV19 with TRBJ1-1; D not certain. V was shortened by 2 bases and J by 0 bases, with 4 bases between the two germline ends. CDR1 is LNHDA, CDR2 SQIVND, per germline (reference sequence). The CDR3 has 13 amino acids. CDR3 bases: TGTGCCAGTAGTATAAGCATGAACACTGAAGCTTTCTTT. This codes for CASSISMNTEAFF.

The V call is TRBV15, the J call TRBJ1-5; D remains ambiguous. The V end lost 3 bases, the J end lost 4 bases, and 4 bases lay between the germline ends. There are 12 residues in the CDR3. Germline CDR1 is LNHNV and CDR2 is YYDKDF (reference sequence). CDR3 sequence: CATSRDNQPQHF. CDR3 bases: TGTGCCACCAGCAGGGATAATCAGCCCCAGCATTTT.

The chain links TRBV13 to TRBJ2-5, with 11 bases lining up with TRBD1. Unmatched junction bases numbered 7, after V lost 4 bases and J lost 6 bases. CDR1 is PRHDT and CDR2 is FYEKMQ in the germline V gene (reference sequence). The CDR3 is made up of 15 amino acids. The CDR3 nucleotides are TGTGCCAGCAGCTGGAGGACAGGGGGCGTAAAGACCCAGTACTTC. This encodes CASSWRTGGVKTQYF.

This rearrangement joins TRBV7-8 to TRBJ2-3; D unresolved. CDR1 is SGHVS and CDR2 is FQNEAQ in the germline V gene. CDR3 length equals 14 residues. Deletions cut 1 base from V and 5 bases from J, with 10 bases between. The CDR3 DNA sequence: TGTGCCAGCAGCTTAGAGGTGGGCGGAGATACGCAGTATTTT. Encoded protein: CASSLEVGGDTQYF.

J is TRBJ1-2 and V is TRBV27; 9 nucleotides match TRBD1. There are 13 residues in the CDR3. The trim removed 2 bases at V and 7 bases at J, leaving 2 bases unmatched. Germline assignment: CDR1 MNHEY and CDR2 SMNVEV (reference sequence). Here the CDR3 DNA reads TGTGCCAGCAGTTTAACGGACAGGGGTGGCTACACCTTC. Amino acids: CASSLTDRGGYTF.

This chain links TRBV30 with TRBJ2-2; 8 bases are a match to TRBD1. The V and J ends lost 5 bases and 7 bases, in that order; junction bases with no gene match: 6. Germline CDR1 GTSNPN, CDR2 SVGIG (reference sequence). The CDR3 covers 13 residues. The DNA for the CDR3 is TGTGCCTGGGACAGGGGAAAGGGCGGGGAGCTGTTTTTT. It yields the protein CAWDRGKGGELFF.

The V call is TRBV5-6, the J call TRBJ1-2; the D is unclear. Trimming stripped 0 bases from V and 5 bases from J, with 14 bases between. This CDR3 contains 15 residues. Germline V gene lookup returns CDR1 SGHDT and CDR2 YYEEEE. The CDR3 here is CASSLVSAREYGYTF. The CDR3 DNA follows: TGTGCCAGCAGCTTGGTCTCAGCCCGGGAATATGGCTACACCTTC.

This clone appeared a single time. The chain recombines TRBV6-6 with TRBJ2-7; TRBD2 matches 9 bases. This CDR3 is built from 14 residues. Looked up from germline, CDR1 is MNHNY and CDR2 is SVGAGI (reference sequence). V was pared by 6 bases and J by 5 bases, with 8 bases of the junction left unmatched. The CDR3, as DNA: TGTGCCAGCAGAAATAGCGGGAGAAGCGACGAGCAGTACTTC. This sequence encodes CASRNSGRSDEQYF.

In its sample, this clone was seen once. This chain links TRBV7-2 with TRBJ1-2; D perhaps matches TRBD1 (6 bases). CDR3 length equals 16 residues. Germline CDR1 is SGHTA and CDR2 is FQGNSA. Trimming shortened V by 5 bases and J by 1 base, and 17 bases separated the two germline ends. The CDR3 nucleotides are TGTGCCAGCAGCCCTAAGGGGGGTGGGGGTAACTATGGCTACACCTTC. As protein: CASSPKGGGGNYGYTF.

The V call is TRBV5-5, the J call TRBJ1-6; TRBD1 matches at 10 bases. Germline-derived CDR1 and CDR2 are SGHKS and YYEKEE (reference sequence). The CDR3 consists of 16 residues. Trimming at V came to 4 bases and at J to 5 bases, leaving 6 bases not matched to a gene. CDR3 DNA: TGTGCCAGCAGCCCGACAGGGGGCCGTGATAATTCACCCCTCCACTTT. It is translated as CASSPTGGRDNSPLHF.